The 24 T cell receptor beta chains below were found in one sample sequenced in a study of metastatic and nonmetastatic thyroid tumors. Thyroid surgery was preceded by no treatment in any patient. From the PCR reads, TCRdb re-called clones with MiXCR. Of under 95,000 clones listed, roughly 13% are singletons. Sequencing used blood. All receptors come from a female donor with papillary thyroid cancer or a benign thyroid nodule (not recorded which). Some clones in this sample may be carry-over from other donors' samples.

This clone has a handful of counts. With a much larger clone just one base away, this may be a read error. Additional DNA sequences in this sample encode the identical CDR3. V gene TRBV19 combines with J gene TRBJ2-1, with 8 positions matching TRBD2. Germline CDR1 and CDR2: LNHDA and SQIVND (reference sequence). V dropped 6 bases and J dropped 1; count of bases not matched to a gene: 5. This CDR3 spans 15 amino acids. The CDR3 sequence is CASSSGRGSYNEQFF. CDR3 sequence (DNA): TGTGCCAGTAGCAGCGGGAGAGGGTCCTACAATGAGCAGTTCTTC.

This clone was observed at least ten times. The chain combines TRBV5-6 with TRBJ2-7, with TRBD2 matching over 10 bases. J was trimmed by 0 bases and V by 1 base; bases with no gene match: 13. CDR1 and CDR2 (germline): SGHDT, YYEEEE. This CDR3 comprises 19 residues. This chain's CDR3 is CASSLFRAGGPLSSYEQYF. CDR3 in DNA: TGTGCCAGCAGCTTGTTCAGAGCGGGAGGGCCGCTGAGCTCCTACGAGCAGTACTTC.

This clone appeared once. A much larger clone lies one base from this, so it may be a read error. This specimen includes other DNA sequences encoding the same CDR3. The rearrangement links TRBV19 to TRBJ1-1; 7 nucleotides align to TRBD1. The CDR3 consists of 16 residues. V was pared by 3 bases and J by 4 bases, with 11 bases of the junction left unmatched. The germline gives CDR1 LNHDA, CDR2 SQIVND (reference sequence). CDR3 nucleotide sequence: TGTGCCAGTAGTATTCGGACAGGTGGCTTCGGCACTGAAGCTTTCTTT. Its translation: CASSIRTGGFGTEAFF.

This clone was found many times. The chain recombines TRBV2 with TRBJ2-2; the match to TRBD2 covers 9 bases. J gave up 6 bases and V 7 bases, and 9 bases lay outside the gene matches. The CDR3 is 15 residues long. Germline V gene sequence: CDR1 SNHLY, CDR2 FYNNEI. CDR3 amino acids: CASNPRAGGPGELFF. The DNA of the CDR3 is TGTGCCAGCAACCCGAGGGCGGGAGGGCCCGGGGAGCTGTTTTTT.

This clone has ten or more counts. This chain connects TRBV4-2 to TRBJ1-1; D might be TRBD1 (5 bases). V gave up 2 bases and J gave up 6 bases, with 13 bases separating them. This CDR3 is 14 amino acids long. Germline CDR1 LGHNA, CDR2 YNFKEQ. The CDR3 reads CASSQLGGGAEAFF. For the CDR3, the DNA is TGTGCCAGCAGCCAACTCGGGGGGGGAGCTGAAGCTTTCTTT.

Note on this clone: Its ends do not fully match the called genes, so a read error is possible. The V gene is TRBV9, the J gene TRBJ2-5; a weak D match, TRBD2 (7 bases). Germline V gives CDR1 SGDLS, CDR2 YYNGEE. The CDR3 has 14 amino acids. In nucleotides, the CDR3 is TGTGCCAGCAGCGTACAGGGAGGGGGAGAGGCCCAGTACTTC. This codes for CASSVQGGGEAQYF.

This clone was found many times. The rearrangement joins TRBV9 to TRBJ2-1; unclear D gene. V was shortened by 3 bases and J by 0 bases, with 7 bases between the two germline ends. Per germline, CDR1 SGDLS and CDR2 YYNGEE. The CDR3 is 14 amino acids. This CDR3 reads CASSEVISYNEQFF. CDR3 coding DNA: TGTGCCAGCAGCGAAGTCATCTCCTACAATGAGCAGTTCTTC.

The table lists this clone with many counts. The chain is built from TRBV6-2 or TRBV6-3 and TRBJ1-5; no reliable D call. V lost 7 bases to trimming and J lost 1 base, with 8 bases between them. This CDR3 comprises 13 residues. Germline CDR1 is MNHEY and CDR2 is SVGEGT. CDR3 residues: CASKTGSNQPQHF. The CDR3 region has the DNA TGTGCCAGCAAGACCGGGAGCAATCAGCCCCAGCATTTT.

At least ten counts were recorded for this clone. The V gene is TRBV19, the J gene TRBJ2-1; weak D call: TRBD1 (6 bases). This CDR3 is 15 amino acids long. V shed 8 bases and J shed 0 bases, with 14 bases lying between them. The germline gives CDR1 LNHDA, CDR2 SQIVND (reference sequence). CDR3: CASRADRSSYNEQFF. CDR3 sequence (DNA): TGTGCCAGTCGAGCCGACAGGAGCTCCTACAATGAGCAGTTCTTC.

This clone was found many times. The gene calls are TRBV4-2 and TRBJ2-7; tentatively, D is TRBD1 (6 bases). The CDR3 totals 14 residues. The V end lost 0 bases, the J end lost 7 bases, and 13 bases lay between the germline ends. Germline CDR1 LGHNA, CDR2 YNFKEQ. The CDR3 here is CASSQDLGAFEQYF. In DNA form, the CDR3 reads TGTGCCAGCAGCCAAGACTTGGGGGCGTTTGAGCAGTACTTC.

This clone was seen repeatedly, ten times or more. CDR3 amino acids: CASSSSGISGANVLTF. CDR3 bases: TGTGCCAGCAGTTCCTCCGGGATCTCTGGGGCCAACGTCCTGACTTTC. The chain recombines TRBV12-3 or TRBV12-4 with TRBJ2-6; maybe TRBD2 (5 bases). The CDR3 runs to 16 residues. V was cut by 4 bases and J by 0 bases, with 10 bases left in between.

This clone came up a few times. The junction and the germline gene differ at one end; a read error may be behind it. The chain has TRBV5-1 and TRBJ1-1; D is perhaps TRBD1 (6 bases). The CDR3 is 14 residues long. CDR1 and CDR2 (germline): SGHRS, YFSETQ. CDR3 region: CASRLTGMSTEAFF. The CDR3 nucleotides are TGCGCCAGCCGCTTAACAGGGATGAGCACTGAAGCTTTCTTT.

This clone was recorded at least ten times. The gene calls are TRBV19 and TRBJ2-2; 7 positions match TRBD1. Germline CDR1 reads LNHDA; CDR2 reads SQIVND (reference sequence). The CDR3 totals 15 residues. V was clipped by 6 bases and J by 3 bases; unmatched bases: 7. The CDR3 bases are TGTGCCAGTAGGATGGGACAGACGTACACCGGGGAGCTGTTTTTT. Encoded protein: CASRMGQTYTGELFF.

This clone was picked up a small number of times. The gene calls are TRBV6-1 and TRBJ1-5; D possibly corresponds to TRBD1 (6 bases). The CDR3 spans 13 residues. Germline values: CDR1 MNHNS, CDR2 SASEGT. Trimming pared 2 bases from V and 8 bases from J, leaving 10 bases between. CDR3 in amino acids: CASSETGMEPQHF. Written as DNA, the CDR3 is TGTGCCAGCAGTGAAACAGGGATGGAGCCCCAGCATTTT.

The sample holds many counts of this clone. The V gene is TRBV20-1, the J gene TRBJ2-5, with TRBD2 matching over 13 bases. The CDR3 contains 16 residues. The ends lost 0 bases at V and 7 bases at J; junction bases unmatched: 8. CDR1 DFQATT and CDR2 SNEGSKA come from the germline V gene (reference sequence). The CDR3 region has the DNA TGCAGTGCTAGAGACCGGACTAGCGGGAGCTTCGGGACCCAGTACTTC. This codes for CSARDRTSGSFGTQYF.

Note on this clone: Being one base from a much bigger clone, this may be a read error. This sequence joins TRBV2 and TRBJ2-4, with D possibly TRBD1 on 5 matching bases. Trimming took 8 bases from V and 0 from J, leaving 11 bases between them. Germline loops: CDR1 SNHLY, CDR2 FYNNEI. The length of the CDR3 is 14 residues. The CDR3 DNA sequence: TGTGCCAGCTGGGGCAGTCTAGCCAAAAACATTCAGTACTTC. It specifies CASWGSLAKNIQYF.

This clone was seen at least ten times. The rearrangement joins TRBV10-1 to TRBJ2-3, with 9 bases matching TRBD2. Germline V gene data show CDR1 as WNHNN and CDR2 as SYGVQD (reference sequence). This CDR3 is 17 amino acids long. V was clipped by 10 bases and J by 0 bases; unmatched bases: 14. The chain's CDR3 is CANPLGGRASSTDTQYF. The DNA for the CDR3 is TGCGCCAACCCCCTTGGCGGGAGGGCTTCTAGCACAGATACGCAGTATTTT.

This clone has a count of ten or more. The V and J genes are TRBV6-1 and TRBJ2-3, with TRBD2 identical over 8 bases. This CDR3 region has 16 residues. The junction had 5 bases not matched to a gene; V was cut back by 1 base and J by 2 bases. Germline V lookup: CDR1 MNHNS, CDR2 SASEGT. Here the CDR3 reads CASSEVAGGDTDTQYF. The CDR3 nucleotides are TGTGCCAGCAGTGAAGTGGCGGGGGGAGACACAGATACGCAGTATTTT.

This clone was found many times. The rearrangement uses TRBV6-2 or TRBV6-3 and TRBJ2-2, with 10 nucleotides matching TRBD1. The CDR3 contains 14 residues. The junction had 9 bases not matched to a gene; V was cut back by 10 bases and J by 7 bases. Germline V gene lookup returns CDR1 MNHEY and CDR2 SVGEGT. The CDR3 DNA is TGTGCCACTTCGGACAGGGGGAATGGCGGGGAGCTGTTTTTT. Amino acid sequence: CATSDRGNGGELFF.

A few counts support this clone. The rearrangement joins TRBV6-1 to TRBJ1-1, with 7 bases identical to TRBD1. The CDR3 has 16 amino acids. Germline V gene sequence: CDR1 MNHNS, CDR2 SASEGT. With V trimmed by 6 bases and J by 5 bases, 15 bases remained unmatched. CDR3 DNA sequence: TGTGCCAGCAGCCCCAGACAGGGAGGGATTCTGACTGAAGCTTTCTTT. This codes for CASSPRQGGILTEAFF.

This clone showed up many times. The chain carries TRBV11-1 and TRBJ1-1; 10 nucleotides line up with TRBD1. The CDR3 sequence is 16 residues long. V was clipped by 5 bases and J by 0 bases; unmatched bases: 6. CDR1 is SGHAT, CDR2 FQDESV, per germline (reference sequence). The CDR3 protein is CASSLGQGYLNTEAFF. As DNA, the CDR3 is TGTGCCAGCAGCCTGGGACAGGGGTACCTGAACACTGAAGCTTTCTTT.

This clone was recorded many times. The chain recombines TRBV7-9 with TRBJ2-3; D gene uncertain. The germline V and J ends were trimmed by 1 base and 6 bases, with 2 bases remaining between them. Looked up from germline, CDR1 is SEHNR and CDR2 is FQNEAQ (reference sequence). The CDR3 totals 11 residues. In nucleotides, the CDR3 is TGTGCCAGCAGCTTAGACGATACGCAGTATTTT. This codes for CASSLDDTQYF.

This clone was seen repeatedly, ten times or more. This chain connects TRBV19 to TRBJ1-1; a weak D match, TRBD1 (6 bases). Germline assignment: CDR1 LNHDA and CDR2 SQIVND (reference sequence). The CDR3 length is 15 residues. Trimming took off 5 bases at V and 0 bases at J, with 13 bases between the two ends. In DNA form, the CDR3 reads TGTGCCAGTAGTCCTCAACAGGGTCTGAACACTGAAGCTTTCTTT. Translated: CASSPQQGLNTEAFF.

This clone has a handful of counts. The chain couples TRBV7-8 to TRBJ1-3, with 7 positions matching TRBD1. Germline V lookup: CDR1 SGHVS, CDR2 FQNEAQ. The V segment lost 6 bases and the J segment 6 bases; nucleotides outside the gene matches: 11. The CDR3 has 15 residues. The CDR3 coding sequence is TGTGCCAGCAGGTCCGGGACAGCGACTGTAAACACCATATATTTT. Translating it yields CASRSGTATVNTIYF.